Each of the 28 T cell receptor beta chains below was sequenced from the same sample in a study of blood T cell repertoires in COVID-19. Clones were read by immunoSEQ multiplex PCR, and TCRdb kept only the in-frame ones, dropping some. The table includes approximately 150,000 clones, 80% detected once. Material: peripheral blood. Receptors originate from a woman aged 50 to 65 with acute or convalescent COVID-19.

The chain carries TRBV7-2 and TRBJ1-1, with TRBD1 as a possible D gene (6 bases). V gave up 5 bases and J gave up 5 bases, with 12 bases separating them. The CDR3 contains 13 residues. The germline V gene encodes CDR1 SGHTA and CDR2 FQGNSA. The CDR3 coding sequence is TGTGCCAGCAGCAACACCCAGGGGACTGAAGCTTTCTTT. Translated, it gives CASSNTQGTEAFF.

The gene calls are TRBV6-5 and TRBJ1-6; D remains unclear. V lost 6 bases and J lost 7, with 10 bases in between. CDR3 length: 13 residues. Germline CDR1 reads MNHEY; CDR2 reads SVGAGI. Written as DNA, the CDR3 is TGTGCCAGCAGAAACTTACAGAATTCACCCCTCCACTTT. Amino acid sequence: CASRNLQNSPLHF.

V usage is TRBV11-1 and J usage is TRBJ2-3; 7 bases match TRBD2. The CDR3 consists of 13 residues. CDR1 is SGHAT, CDR2 FQDESV, per germline (reference sequence). J gave up 6 bases and V 2 bases, and 2 bases lay outside the gene matches. CDR3 nucleotide sequence: TGTGCCAGCAGCTTAATGGGGGGGGATACGCAGTATTTT. It is translated as CASSLMGGDTQYF.

The rearrangement uses TRBV7-9 and TRBJ1-2; D gene ambiguous. The CDR3 length is 14 residues. The V and J ends lost 6 bases and 2 bases respectively, with 13 bases between them. The V gene's germline CDR1 is SEHNR and CDR2 FQNEAQ (reference sequence). CDR3 sequence reads: CASSPTVYNYGYTF. The CDR3 bases are TGTGCCAGCAGTCCTACCGTTTACAACTATGGCTACACCTTC.

In the case of this clone: At the DNA level, this CDR3 is encoded by other sequences in the same sample as well. The genes are TRBV5-1 and TRBJ1-3; 7 nucleotides line up with TRBD1. The CDR3 consists of 15 residues. The V gene's germline CDR1 is SGHRS and CDR2 YFSETQ. The J segment lost 0 bases and the V segment lost 4 bases, leaving 4 bases of the junction unmatched. CDR3 sequence (DNA): TGCGCCAGCAGCCTGACAGGGACCTCTGGAAACACCATATATTTT. It encodes CASSLTGTSGNTIYF. The complete variable domain, with remaining parts taken from reference TRBV5-1 and TRBJ1-3, reads KAGVTQTPRYLIKTRGQQVTLSCSPISGHRSVSWYQQTPGQGLQFLFEYFSETQRNKGNFPGRFSGRQFSNSRSEMNVSTLELGDSALYLCASSLTGTSGNTIYFGEGSWLTVV.

This clone was counted a single time. The J gene is TRBJ1-1, the V gene TRBV11-3; weak D call: TRBD1 (6 bases). There are 15 residues in the CDR3. Trimming cost V 0 bases and J 3 bases, with 11 bases left between them. Germline CDR1 and CDR2: SGHNT and YENEEA. CDR3: CASSLDSGADTEAFF. The CDR3 bases are TGTGCCAGCAGCTTAGATTCAGGGGCAGACACTGAAGCTTTCTTT.

The chain uses TRBV2 and TRBJ1-4; maybe TRBD1 (5 bases). Between the trimmed V and J ends, which lost 8 bases and 7 bases, there was a span of 14 bases. The CDR3 consists of 13 residues. From germline, CDR1 is SNHLY and CDR2 FYNNEI. In DNA, the CDR3 is TGTGCCAGCGGGCAGGGCGGTAGTGAAAAACTGTTTTTT. Its translation: CASGQGGSEKLFF.

The gene calls are TRBV19 and TRBJ2-7; perhaps TRBD1 as D (5 bases). Per the germline V gene, CDR1 is LNHDA and CDR2 is SQIVND (reference sequence). With 6 bases removed from V and 2 bases from J, the gap between germline ends came to 20 bases. The CDR3 contains 16 residues. In DNA, the CDR3 is TGTGCCAGTAGCCCATCTCTTGACAGACCAACCTACGAGCAGTACTTC. It translates to CASSPSLDRPTYEQYF.

The chain uses TRBV7-9 and TRBJ2-1; TRBD1 matches at 9 bases. J lost 3 bases, V lost 5 bases, and 8 bases had no gene match. The CDR3 length is 16 residues. Germline lookup yields CDR1 SEHNR and CDR2 FQNEAQ (reference sequence). The CDR3 region is CASSLGQGLGYNEQFF. The CDR3 DNA reads TGTGCCAGCAGCCTGGGACAGGGATTGGGCTACAATGAGCAGTTCTTC.

The chain joins TRBV12-5 to TRBJ1-1; D is unclear. The V end lost 0 bases, the J end lost 5 bases, and 7 bases lay between the germline ends. Per the germline V gene, CDR1 is LGHNT and CDR2 is FRNRAP. The CDR3 has 13 residues. CDR3 residues: CASGLVRGTEAFF. The CDR3 coding sequence is TGTGCTAGTGGTTTGGTGCGGGGTACTGAAGCTTTCTTT.

V is TRBV30 and J is TRBJ2-5; 12 positions agree with TRBD1. CDR3 size: 15 residues. The V gene's germline CDR1 is GTSNPN and CDR2 SVGIG (reference sequence). With 0 bases clipped from V and 5 bases from J, the junction kept 4 bases outside the gene matches. CDR3 loop: CAWSVQGQGAETQYF. CDR3 nucleotides: TGTGCCTGGAGTGTACAGGGACAGGGGGCTGAGACCCAGTACTTC.

The chain couples TRBV11-3 to TRBJ1-6, with 10 bases that match TRBD1. The CDR3 has 15 residues. Germline CDR1 is SGHNT and CDR2 is YENEEA. V lost 3 bases to trimming and J lost 10 bases; unmatched junction nucleotides: 6. CDR3 sequence: CASSFGTGERSPLHF. CDR3 DNA: TGTGCCAGCAGCTTCGGGACAGGGGAGCGATCACCCCTCCACTTT.

In this sample, this clone turned up a few times. The chain carries TRBV11-2 and TRBJ2-7, with D uncertain. This CDR3 is 14 amino acids long. CDR1 SGHAT and CDR2 FQNNGV come from the germline V gene. The V end was cut by 2 bases, the J end by 7 bases, with 15 bases between. The CDR3 nucleotides read TGTGCCAGCAGCTTAAAGTGGGCCCTCGGAGAGCAGTACTTC. Encoded protein: CASSLKWALGEQYF.

This clone has ten or more counts. Here the CDR3 reads CASSITVGSGNTIYF. CDR3 sequence (DNA): TGTGCCAGTAGTATAACGGTTGGCTCTGGAAACACCATATATTTT. The chain has TRBV19 and TRBJ1-3, with unresolved D. This CDR3 comprises 15 residues. The V gene lost 2 bases and the J gene lost 0 bases, with 8 bases spanning the gap. Germline CDR1 and CDR2: LNHDA and SQIVND (reference sequence).

This rearrangement joins TRBV18 to TRBJ1-6; D unresolved. Trimming pared 0 bases from V and 0 bases from J, leaving 6 bases between. Germline V gene data show CDR1 as KGHSH and CDR2 as LQKENI. CDR3 length equals 16 residues. The chain's CDR3 is CASSPPPGSYNSPLHF. The CDR3 nucleotides are TGTGCCAGCTCACCACCGCCGGGCTCCTATAATTCACCCCTCCACTTT.

V usage is TRBV30 and J usage is TRBJ1-5; D ambiguous. Germline lookup yields CDR1 GTSNPN and CDR2 SVGIG (reference sequence). This CDR3 spans 13 amino acids. V shed 0 bases and J shed 5 bases, with 8 bases lying between them. Here the CDR3 DNA reads TGTGCCTGGAGTGTACAATTTGATCAGCCCCAGCATTTT. Translation: CAWSVQFDQPQHF.

V gene TRBV28 combines with J gene TRBJ1-5; the D is unclear. The CDR3 is 14 residues long. The V gene's germline CDR1 is MDHEN and CDR2 SYDVKM. V dropped 7 bases and J dropped 5 bases, with 15 bases sitting between them. CDR3 sequence reads: CASTSPGAYQPQHF. The CDR3, as DNA: TGTGCCAGCACTTCCCCGGGAGCTTATCAGCCCCAGCATTTT.

Details on this clone: The identical CDR3 is also encoded by other nucleotide sequences in the sample. The chain carries TRBV2 and TRBJ2-3; D may be TRBD1 (6 bases). The CDR3 is made up of 13 amino acids. Germline loops: CDR1 SNHLY, CDR2 FYNNEI. The V end lost 3 bases, the J end lost 3 bases, and 7 bases lay between the germline ends. The CDR3 region is CASSEQGTDTQYF. The CDR3 DNA reads as TGTGCCAGCAGTGAGCAGGGGACAGATACGCAGTATTTT. The variable domain in full, completed from reference TRBV2 and TRBJ2-3, reads EPEVTQTPSHQVTQMGQEVILRCVPISNHLYFYWYRQILGQKVEFLVSFYNNEISEKSEIFDDQFSVERPDGSNFTLKIRSTKLEDSAMYFCASSEQGTDTQYFGPGTRLTVL.

The V gene is TRBV12-3 or TRBV12-4, the J gene TRBJ1-4, with D maybe TRBD1 (6 bases). The germline V and J ends were trimmed by 8 bases and 2 bases, with 9 bases remaining between them. The CDR3 extends over 13 amino acids. CDR3: CASVQGTNEKLFF. The CDR3 coding sequence is TGTGCCAGCGTACAGGGTACTAATGAAAAACTGTTTTTT.

This rearrangement joins TRBV9 to TRBJ2-7; 9 positions agree with TRBD2. J gave up 6 bases and V 3 bases, and 13 bases lay outside the gene matches. CDR3 length: 16 residues. Germline V gene sequence: CDR1 SGDLS, CDR2 YYNGEE. In nucleotides, the CDR3 is TGTGCCAGCAGCGAGCCCCCTAGCGGGGCTCTGGTCGAGCAGTACTTC. Its translation: CASSEPPSGALVEQYF.

The gene calls are TRBV21-1 and TRBJ1-5; TRBD1 reflects the table's D call only, with no check against the DNA. TRBV21-1 is a recognized pseudogene. CDR3 length equals 17 residues. The CDR3 sequence: CASSKAPCRLSNQPQHF. The CDR3 DNA sequence: TGTGCCAGCAGCAAAGCGCCCTGCAGGTTGAGCAATCAGCCCCAGCATTTT.

The chain combines TRBV7-2 with TRBJ2-2; D remains unclear. The germline V and J ends were trimmed by 4 bases and 7 bases, with 13 bases remaining between them. In germline, CDR1 is SGHTA, CDR2 FQGNSA. The CDR3 contains 14 residues. CDR3 region: CASSSGPQVGELFF. The DNA for the CDR3 is TGTGCCAGCAGCTCAGGCCCCCAGGTCGGGGAGCTGTTTTTT.

The chain uses TRBV5-1 and TRBJ2-4, with D possibly matching TRBD2 (6 bases). Trimming shortened V by 2 bases and J by 7 bases, and 7 bases separated the two germline ends. Germline V gene sequence: CDR1 SGHRS, CDR2 YFSETQ. This CDR3 has 12 residues. The CDR3 nucleotides read TGCGCCAGCAGCTTAGGAGGGAACATTCAGTACTTC. It yields the protein CASSLGGNIQYF. The full variable domain, rest sourced from reference TRBV5-1 and TRBJ2-4, is KAGVTQTPRYLIKTRGQQVTLSCSPISGHRSVSWYQQTPGQGLQFLFEYFSETQRNKGNFPGRFSGRQFSNSRSEMNVSTLELGDSALYLCASSLGGNIQYFGAGTRLSVL.

The chain recombines TRBV7-9 with TRBJ2-3; 11 nucleotides line up with TRBD1. After removal of 2 bases from V and 6 bases from J, the junction contained 4 bases not matched to a gene. The CDR3 covers 15 residues. Germline lookup yields CDR1 SEHNR and CDR2 FQNEAQ (reference sequence). The CDR3 nucleotides read TGTGCCAGCAGCTTACCCGGGACAGGGGGGGATACGCAGTATTTT. This gives the protein CASSLPGTGGDTQYF.

The genes are TRBV15 and TRBJ2-1; 10 bases are shared with TRBD1. V lost 1 base to trimming and J lost 0 bases; unmatched junction nucleotides: 0. Per the germline V gene, CDR1 is LNHNV and CDR2 is YYDKDF (reference sequence). This CDR3 spans 16 amino acids. CDR3 sequence: CATSRGTGGSYNEQFF. CDR3 bases: TGTGCCACCAGCAGAGGGACAGGGGGCTCCTACAATGAGCAGTTCTTC.

This chain links TRBV7-2 with TRBJ1-2; 9 bases align to TRBD1. This CDR3 contains 14 residues. The V gene end was trimmed by 5 bases and the J gene end by 8 bases; junction bases not matched to a gene: 9. The V gene's germline CDR1 is SGHTA and CDR2 FQGNSA. CDR3 sequence (DNA): TGTGCCAGCAGCCTTAGACAGGGGGTCGAAGGCTACACCTTC. Protein sequence: CASSLRQGVEGYTF.

The J gene is TRBJ1-6, the V gene TRBV5-1; a weak D match, TRBD1 (5 bases). V dropped 4 bases and J dropped 7 bases, with 18 bases sitting between them. CDR1 is SGHRS and CDR2 is YFSETQ in the germline V gene. This CDR3 contains 16 residues. CDR3 in DNA: TGCGCCAGCAGCCCCCAATCGGCGGGGGAAAATTCACCCCTCCACTTT. It translates to CASSPQSAGENSPLHF.

This clone was seen a single time. This sequence joins TRBV29-1 and TRBJ1-6, with D possibly TRBD1 on 5 matching bases. The CDR3 has 14 residues. Germline loops: CDR1 SQVTM, CDR2 ANQGSEA. V lost 5 bases and J lost 10, with 18 bases in between. CDR3 amino acids: CSVSLGAEDSPLHF. CDR3 bases: TGCAGCGTTTCCTTAGGGGCCGAGGACTCACCCCTCCACTTT.